What follows describes a single T cell receptor beta chain. Its antigen remains unknown. Relative to the germline gene, one junction end is altered; a read error may explain this. These data belong to a study of CD8 T cells in ankylosing spondylitis. This CDR3 region has 11 residues. CDR1 SGHRS and CDR2 YFSETQ come from the germline V gene. TCRdb re-called the 5' RACE reads with MiXCR, one entry per CDR3 protein. The table lists some 800,000 distinct CDR3 sequences, 10% to 15% of them singletons. Study-level results: Reportedly, matched ankylosing spondylitis synovial fluid was significantly enriched for disease-linked clones. In reactive arthritis synovial fluid and blood, some motif variants had been reported before. Seven to nine highly homologous variants formed a TCR beta motif that appeared characteristic of ankylosing spondylitis blood.

The chain carries TRBV5-1 and TRBJ2-7; tentatively, D is TRBD2 (5 bases). Material: blood, either unsorted or a sorted T cell fraction (not recorded which). This receptor was obtained from a male donor with ankylosing spondylitis. CDR3 in DNA: TGCGCCAGCAGCATCGAGGGCGAGCAGCACTTC. Its translation: CASSIEGEQHF.